Listed here are 14 T cell receptor beta chains from one sample, sequenced in a study of beta chain features in type 1 diabetes. Their target antigens are unknown. Whole-study findings and limits: In every one of the four CD4+ subsets, TCRB CDR3s were moderately but significantly shorter in Type 1 diabetes patients.

The entirety of the isolated RNA underwent reverse transcription, so expressed TCRB transcripts were sequenced. The table came from immunoSEQ multiplex PCR; TCRdb's copy has only in-frame clones and leaves some out. There are approximately 170,000 clones in the sample; roughly 8% occur only once, and 0.5% to 0.55% lies in the top ten. The sequenced sample was central memory CD4+ T cells from blood. These TCRs come from a man in his late teens or twenties with type 1 diabetes.

This clone occurred a few times. The chain uses TRBV5-4 and TRBJ2-5, with 8 bases lining up with TRBD2. Germline V gene data show CDR1 as SGHNT and CDR2 as YYREEE (reference sequence). The CDR3 totals 15 residues. Germline trimming cut 4 bases from V and 1 base from J; bases unmatched to any gene: 6. The CDR3 bases are TGTGCCAGCAGCCCCCGGGGGGGCCTCCAAGAGACCCAGTACTTC. Translation gives CASSPRGGLQETQYF.

This clone turned up a few times. V gene TRBV9 combines with J gene TRBJ2-7; TRBD2 is a possible D gene (5 bases). The CDR3 is made up of 18 amino acids. Between the trimmed V and J ends, which lost 4 bases and 7 bases, there was a span of 30 bases. Germline-derived CDR1 and CDR2 are SGDLS and YYNGEE. CDR3 nucleotides: TGTGCCAGCAGCTCCTACCGGGCGGAAAAACGGGCACCGGGGGAGCAGTACTTC. Translation gives CASSSYRAEKRAPGEQYF.

This chain links TRBV19 with TRBJ2-3; D unresolved. Trimming cost V 3 bases and J 2 bases, with 9 bases left between them. CDR1 is LNHDA and CDR2 is SQIVND in the germline V gene (reference sequence). The CDR3 is 14 residues long. CDR3 coding DNA: TGTGCCAGTAGTATGTCCGTACTCACAGATACGCAGTATTTT. This codes for CASSMSVLTDTQYF.

V is TRBV18 and J is TRBJ2-7; weak D call: TRBD2 (5 bases). The CDR3 spans 15 residues. CDR1 and CDR2 from the germline V gene are KGHSH and LQKENI. Between the trimmed V and J ends, which lost 2 bases and 2 bases, there was a span of 13 bases. CDR3 in DNA: TGTGCCAGCTCACCAACGGACTCGGCAGCCTACGAGCAGTACTTC. This gives the protein CASSPTDSAAYEQYF.

This clone was seen ten or more times. V gene TRBV29-1 combines with J gene TRBJ2-5; D is ambiguous. The germline V and J ends were trimmed by 4 bases and 5 bases, with 17 bases remaining between them. Germline V lookup: CDR1 SQVTM, CDR2 ANQGSEA. The CDR3 is 14 amino acids. DNA of the CDR3: TGCAGCGTTGCCGGTAAGGCTTCGCGGGAGACCCAGTACTTC. Residues: CSVAGKASRETQYF.

The chain links TRBV5-1 to TRBJ1-2, with 10 bases lining up with TRBD1. The CDR3 has 14 residues. CDR1 is SGHRS and CDR2 is YFSETQ in the germline V gene. J lost 3 bases, V lost 10 bases, and 9 bases had no gene match. The CDR3 nucleotides read TGCGCCTCTTCGACAGGGGGCATGGACTATGGCTACACCTTC. This encodes CASSTGGMDYGYTF.

The chain uses TRBV9 and TRBJ2-7, with TRBD1 matching 9 bases. V dropped 3 bases and J dropped 5; count of bases not matched to a gene: 9. CDR1 and CDR2 (germline): SGDLS, YYNGEE. The CDR3 runs to 15 residues. This CDR3 is CASSAQTGQGHEQYF. Written as DNA, the CDR3 is TGTGCCAGCAGCGCTCAAACGGGACAGGGACACGAGCAGTACTTC.

V is TRBV12-5 and J is TRBJ2-3; 13 bases agree with TRBD2. This CDR3 spans 17 amino acids. Unmatched junction bases numbered 6, after V lost 4 bases and J lost 2 bases. CDR1 LGHNT and CDR2 FRNRAP come from the germline V gene. Here the CDR3 reads CASGSTSGGVPTDTQYF. The CDR3 nucleotides read TGTGCTAGTGGTTCCACTAGCGGGGGGGTCCCCACAGATACGCAGTATTTT.

In its sample, this clone was seen a few times. The chain is built from TRBV6-6 and TRBJ2-1; unclear D gene. This CDR3 has 11 residues. Trimming took 7 bases from V and 5 from J, leaving 6 bases between them. Germline-derived CDR1 and CDR2 are MNHNY and SVGAGI (reference sequence). The CDR3 loop is CASNRDNEQFF. CDR3 in DNA: TGTGCCAGCAATAGAGACAATGAGCAGTTCTTC.

This clone was observed a handful of times. V is TRBV28 and J is TRBJ2-2; a weak D match, TRBD1 (6 bases). This CDR3 comprises 16 residues. Germline V lookup: CDR1 MDHEN, CDR2 SYDVKM. V was pared by 4 bases and J by 4 bases, with 16 bases between. The CDR3 is CASSSSGTSGTGELFF. DNA of the CDR3: TGTGCCAGCAGTTCCTCCGGGACAAGTGGCACCGGGGAGCTGTTTTTT. Together with reference TRBV28 and TRBJ2-2, the CDR3 gives the full variable domain: DVKVTQSSRYLVKRTGEKVFLECVQDMDHENMFWYRQDPGLGLRLIYFSYDVKMKEKGDIPEGYSVSREKKERFSLILESASTNQTSMYLCASSSSGTSGTGELFFGEGSRLTVL.

There are a few counts of this clone. Germline is not matched at one junction end, which may reflect a read error. This chain's CDR3 is CASSQETSNQETQYF. As DNA, the CDR3 is TGTGCCAGCAGCCAAGAAACTTCTAACCAAGAGACCCAGTACTTC. V gene TRBV4-1 combines with J gene TRBJ2-5; D is unclear. Germline V gene sequence: CDR1 MGHRA, CDR2 YSYEKL. The CDR3 is made up of 15 amino acids.

The chain combines TRBV7-2 with TRBJ1-5; 9 bases map to TRBD1. The CDR3 is 14 residues long. V was clipped by 6 bases and J by 5 bases; unmatched bases: 5. Germline V gene lookup returns CDR1 SGHTA and CDR2 FQGNSA. The DNA of the CDR3 is TGTGCCAGCAGGGAACAGGGGGCCTATCAGCCCCAGCATTTT. Encoded protein: CASREQGAYQPQHF.

J is TRBJ2-7 and V is TRBV28; 12 bases map to TRBD1. Germline CDR1 is MDHEN and CDR2 is SYDVKM. The length of the CDR3 is 16 residues. The J segment lost 6 bases and the V segment lost 7 bases, leaving 13 bases of the junction unmatched. DNA of the CDR3: TGTGCCAGCACAACCGGGACAGGGGGCGCATATGGCGAGCAGTACTTC. Encoded protein: CASTTGTGGAYGEQYF.

The rearrangement uses TRBV5-1 and TRBJ2-5, with D possibly being TRBD2 (6 bases). Germline V gene lookup returns CDR1 SGHRS and CDR2 YFSETQ. This CDR3 spans 14 amino acids. Trimming took off 0 bases at V and 5 bases at J, with 11 bases between the two ends. The CDR3 DNA is TGCGCCAGCAGCTTGGGCCGGGCGGGGGAGACCCAGTACTTC. Translation gives CASSLGRAGETQYF.